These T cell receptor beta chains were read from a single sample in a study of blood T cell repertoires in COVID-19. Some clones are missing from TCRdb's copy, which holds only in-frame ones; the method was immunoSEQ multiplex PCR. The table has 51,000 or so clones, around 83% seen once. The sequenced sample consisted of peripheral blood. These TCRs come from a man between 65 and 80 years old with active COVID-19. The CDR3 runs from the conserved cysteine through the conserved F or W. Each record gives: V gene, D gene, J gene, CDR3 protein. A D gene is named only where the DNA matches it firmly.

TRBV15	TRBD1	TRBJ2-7	CATSRDRNEQYF
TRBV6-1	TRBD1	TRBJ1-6	CASSEGGTGLNSPLHF
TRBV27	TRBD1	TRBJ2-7	CASSSPGQGTPYEQYF
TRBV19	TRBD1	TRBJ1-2	CASSSDRAENYGYTF
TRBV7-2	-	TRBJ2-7	CASSPRRAGVGEQYF
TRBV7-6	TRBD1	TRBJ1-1	CASSARQGLNTEAFF
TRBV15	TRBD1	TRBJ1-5	CATSGDRAQNQPQHF
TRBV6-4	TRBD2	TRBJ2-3	CASSSLAGGTDTQYF
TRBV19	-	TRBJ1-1	CASSIRGYTEAFF
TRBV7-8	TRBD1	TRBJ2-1	CASSPQGAFDNEQFF
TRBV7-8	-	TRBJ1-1	CASSLAGRFTEAFF
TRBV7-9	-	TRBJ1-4	CASRLPGDEKLFF
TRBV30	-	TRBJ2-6	CAWSTGDGANVLTF
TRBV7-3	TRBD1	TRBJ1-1	CASSSRRDSEAFF
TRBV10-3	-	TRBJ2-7	CAISDPNEQYF
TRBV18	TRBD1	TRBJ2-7	CASSLGTGAYEQYF
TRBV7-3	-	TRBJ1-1	CASSPGDGEAFF
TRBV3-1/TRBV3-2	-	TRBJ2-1	CASSHAVYEQFF
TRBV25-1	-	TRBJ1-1	CASREPGFGTEAFF
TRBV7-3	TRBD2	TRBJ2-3	CASSLNSGGSGDTQYF
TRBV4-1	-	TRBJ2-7	CASSHKTTYEQYF
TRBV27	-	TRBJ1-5	CASSPQRRDQPQHF
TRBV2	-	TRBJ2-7	CASSTTRRSYEQYF
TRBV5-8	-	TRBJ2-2	CASRAQGTGELFF
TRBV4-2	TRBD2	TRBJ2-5	CASSPGLAGVSSQETQYF
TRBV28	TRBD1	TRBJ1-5	CASSFGTGGRRPQHF